These T cell receptor beta chains were read from a single sample in a study of blood T cell repertoires in COVID-19. The data were produced by immunoSEQ multiplex PCR, yet TCRdb's version contains in-frame clones alone and is incomplete. The data hold about 140,000 clones, with roughly nine tenths observed a single time. The sequenced material came from peripheral blood. The receptors stem from a human donor with COVID-19, enrolled during active disease. The donor label of this sample is uncertain. Each CDR3 is given with its conserved first and last residue. Each record gives: CDR3 protein, CDR3 DNA, D gene, J gene, clone size, V gene. The D gene is left open where the match is weak. Size tells how often a clone was seen (once, few, many) or the class of an expanded clone, and some rows leave it out.

CASSPPTSGRAFDYEQYF,TGTGCCAGCTCACCCCCGACTAGCGGGAGGGCCTTCGACTACGAGCAGTACTTC,TRBD2,TRBJ2-7,.,TRBV18
CASSVDRGDTQYF,TGTGCCAGCAGCGTGGACAGGGGAGATACGCAGTATTTT,TRBD1,TRBJ2-3,few,TRBV7-6
CASSLGRGLYNEQFF,TGTGCCAGCAGCTTGGGCAGGGGGTTATACAATGAGCAGTTCTTC,TRBD1,TRBJ2-1,.,TRBV5-5
CASSRQTGSDYGYTF,TGTGCCAGCAGCCGTCAGACAGGGAGCGACTATGGCTACACCTTC,TRBD1,TRBJ1-2,.,TRBV7-9
CASSRWTGSVGEQYF,TGTGCCAGCAGCCGTTGGACAGGGTCAGTAGGCGAGCAGTACTTC,TRBD1,TRBJ2-7,.,TRBV27
CASSFLQGAGTEAFF,TGCGCCAGCAGCTTCCTACAGGGGGCTGGGACTGAAGCTTTCTTT,TRBD1,TRBJ1-1,.,TRBV5-1
CASSQGQGGEKLFF,TGCGCCAGCAGCCAAGGACAGGGAGGGGAAAAACTGTTTTTT,TRBD1,TRBJ1-4,.,TRBV5-1
CASSLSRQGQEAFF,TGTGCCAGCAGTTTATCCCGGCAGGGCCAGGAAGCTTTCTTT,.,TRBJ1-1,.,TRBV27
CASSLSSGGVAFF,TGTGCCAGCAGCCTCTCTTCGGGGGGAGTAGCTTTCTTT,.,TRBJ1-1,medium-sized,TRBV11-2
CASTPTEMNTEAFF,TGTGCCAGCACCCCGACAGAAATGAACACTGAAGCTTTCTTT,.,TRBJ1-1,.,TRBV2
CASSLKRVKLVVDEQFF,TGTGCCAGCAGCTTAAAGCGGGTTAAGCTCGTAGTCGATGAGCAGTTCTTC,.,TRBJ2-1,.,TRBV7-3
CASSWTGQGSYGYTF,TGTGCCAGCAGCTGGACAGGTCAGGGGTCCTATGGCTACACCTTC,TRBD1,TRBJ1-2,.,TRBV5-5
CASSPTPDRAPGGELFF,TGTGCCAGCAGCCCGACACCGGACAGGGCCCCAGGCGGGGAGCTGTTTTTT,TRBD1,TRBJ2-2,.,TRBV11-2
CASSLSRSSYGYTF,TGTGCCAGCAGCTTATCCAGGTCTTCGTATGGCTACACCTTC,.,TRBJ1-2,.,TRBV11-2
CATSDRESFGYTF,TGTGCCACCAGCGACAGGGAGTCTTTTGGCTACACCTTC,TRBD1,TRBJ1-2,.,TRBV24-1
CASSLGEGYGYTF,TGCGCCAGCAGCTTAGGAGAGGGCTATGGCTACACCTTC,.,TRBJ1-2,.,TRBV5-1
CASSVVKGDYNEQFF,TGTGCCAGCAGCGTAGTAAAGGGGGACTACAATGAGCAGTTCTTC,.,TRBJ2-1,once,TRBV9
CASSLLTGGEETQYF,TGTGCCAGCAGTCTCCTGACAGGGGGCGAAGAGACCCAGTACTTC,TRBD1,TRBJ2-5,few,TRBV28
CASSLEGGFSLPLHF,TGTGCCAGCAGCTTGGAGGGAGGGTTTTCGTTGCCCCTCCACTTT,.,TRBJ1-6,few,TRBV5-5
CASSLDTGAIYGYTF,TGTGCCAGCAGCTTAGACACAGGGGCCATCTATGGCTACACCTTC,TRBD1,TRBJ1-2,.,TRBV7-9
CASSYSKAGSEFF,TGTGCCAGCAGTTACTCGAAGGCGGGGTCAGAGTTCTTC,.,TRBJ2-1,.,TRBV6-6
CASSLGQGRGGYTF,TGTGCCAGCAGTTTGGGACAGGGGCGGGGTGGCTACACCTTC,TRBD1,TRBJ1-2,.,TRBV27
CASSPPTGANSPLHF,TGTGCCAGCTCACCCCCGACAGGGGCTAATTCACCCCTCCACTTT,TRBD1,TRBJ1-6,.,TRBV18